This T cell receptor beta chain was obtained from a study of a mutant IDH1 vaccine in newly diagnosed glioma. As to time point: baseline, week 1 (first vaccination visit). Sample treatment: pre-vaccination baseline after standard-of-care therapy. Assay used: immunoSEQ multiplex PCR; TCRdb lists only in-frame clones, some missing. The sample gives 70,000 to 100,000 clones, roughly four fifths of which show up once; 5.3% is in the top ten. Trimming shortened V by 8 bases and J by 1 base, and 11 bases separated the two germline ends. CDR3 length: 14 residues. Germline V gene data show CDR1 as KGHSH and CDR2 as LQKENI.

This sequence originates from a man between 40 and 49 years old with glioma. Some clones in this sample may be carry-over from other donors' samples. This material consisted of PBMCs, taken from a glioma patient treated with radiotherapy, temozolomide or both. The V call is TRBV18, the J call TRBJ1-4; D is ambiguous. The chain's CDR3 is CASALSVTNEKLFF. DNA for the CDR3: TGTGCCAGCGCGCTCTCAGTAACTAATGAAAAACTGTTTTTT.